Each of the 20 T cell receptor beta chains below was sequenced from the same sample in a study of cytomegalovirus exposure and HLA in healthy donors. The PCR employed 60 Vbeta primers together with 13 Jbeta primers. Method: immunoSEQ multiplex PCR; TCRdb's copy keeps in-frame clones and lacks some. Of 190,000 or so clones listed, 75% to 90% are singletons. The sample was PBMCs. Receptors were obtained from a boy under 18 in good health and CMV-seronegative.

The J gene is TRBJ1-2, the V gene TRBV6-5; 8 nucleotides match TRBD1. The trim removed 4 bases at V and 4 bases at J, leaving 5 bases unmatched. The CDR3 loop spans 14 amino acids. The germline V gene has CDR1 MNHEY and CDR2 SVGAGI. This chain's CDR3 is CASSSTGVGYGYTF. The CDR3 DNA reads TGTGCCAGCAGTTCGACAGGGGTTGGCTATGGCTACACCTTC.

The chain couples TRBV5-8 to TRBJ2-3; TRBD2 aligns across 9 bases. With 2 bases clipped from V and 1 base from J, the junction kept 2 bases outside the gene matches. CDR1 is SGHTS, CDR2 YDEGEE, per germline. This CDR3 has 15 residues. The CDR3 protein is CASSLRTSGTDTQYF. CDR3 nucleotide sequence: TGTGCCAGCAGCTTACGGACTAGCGGCACAGATACGCAGTATTTT. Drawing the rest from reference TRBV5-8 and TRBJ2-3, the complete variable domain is EAGVTQSPTHLIKTRGQQATLRCSPISGHTSVYWYQQALGLGLQFLLWYDEGEERNRGNFPPRFSGRQFPNYSSELNVNALELEDSALYLCASSLRTSGTDTQYFGPGTRLTVL.

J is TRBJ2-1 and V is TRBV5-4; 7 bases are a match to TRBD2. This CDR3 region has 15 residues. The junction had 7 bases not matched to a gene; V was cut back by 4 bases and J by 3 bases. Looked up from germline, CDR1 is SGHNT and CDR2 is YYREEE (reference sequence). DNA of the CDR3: TGTGCCAGCAGCACGAGCGGGGCGTACTACAATGAGCAGTTCTTC. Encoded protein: CASSTSGAYYNEQFF.

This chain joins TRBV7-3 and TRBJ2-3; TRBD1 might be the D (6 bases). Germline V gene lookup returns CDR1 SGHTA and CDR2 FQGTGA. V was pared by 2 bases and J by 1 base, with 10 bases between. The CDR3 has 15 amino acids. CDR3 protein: CASSLDNRGTDTQYF. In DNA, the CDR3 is TGTGCCAGCAGCTTAGATAACAGGGGCACAGATACGCAGTATTTT.

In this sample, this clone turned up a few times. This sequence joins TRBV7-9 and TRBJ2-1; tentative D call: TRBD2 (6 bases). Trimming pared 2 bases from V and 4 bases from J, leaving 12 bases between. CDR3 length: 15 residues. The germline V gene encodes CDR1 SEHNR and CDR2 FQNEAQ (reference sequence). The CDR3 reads CASSLTERAYNEQFF. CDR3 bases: TGTGCCAGCAGCTTAACAGAGCGGGCTTACAATGAGCAGTTCTTC.

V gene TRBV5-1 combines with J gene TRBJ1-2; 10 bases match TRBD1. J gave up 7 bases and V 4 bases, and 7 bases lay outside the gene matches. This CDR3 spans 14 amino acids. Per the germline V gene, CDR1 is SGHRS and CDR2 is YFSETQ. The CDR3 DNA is TGCGCCAGCAGCCCGGGACAGGGGAGGGGTGGCTACACCTTC. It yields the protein CASSPGQGRGGYTF.

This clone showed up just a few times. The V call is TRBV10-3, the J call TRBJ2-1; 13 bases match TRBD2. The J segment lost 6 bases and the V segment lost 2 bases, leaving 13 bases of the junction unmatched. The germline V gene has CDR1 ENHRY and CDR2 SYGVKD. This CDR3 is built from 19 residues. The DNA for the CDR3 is TGTGCCATCAGTGAGCTCGCCCAGGGACTAGCGGGGAAACTCAATGAGCAGTTCTTC. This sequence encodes CAISELAQGLAGKLNEQFF.

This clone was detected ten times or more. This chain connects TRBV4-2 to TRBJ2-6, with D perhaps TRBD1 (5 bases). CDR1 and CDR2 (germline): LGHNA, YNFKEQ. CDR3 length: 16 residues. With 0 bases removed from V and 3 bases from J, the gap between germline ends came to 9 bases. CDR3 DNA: TGTGCCAGCAGCCAAGAAAGGGGTAGTGGGGCCAACGTCCTGACTTTC. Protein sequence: CASSQERGSGANVLTF.

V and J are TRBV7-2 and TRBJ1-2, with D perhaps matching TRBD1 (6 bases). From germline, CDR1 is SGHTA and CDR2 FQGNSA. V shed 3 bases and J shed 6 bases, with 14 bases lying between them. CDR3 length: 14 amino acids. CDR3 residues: CASSLDAGVNGYTF. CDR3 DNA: TGTGCCAGCAGCTTGGATGCAGGGGTGAATGGCTACACCTTC.

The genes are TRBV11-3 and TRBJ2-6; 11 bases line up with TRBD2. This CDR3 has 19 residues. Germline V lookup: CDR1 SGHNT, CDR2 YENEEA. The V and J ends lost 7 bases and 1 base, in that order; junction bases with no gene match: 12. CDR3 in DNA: TGTGCCAGCAACGTTGGAACTAGCGGGAGTTTGTCTGGGGCCAACGTCCTGACTTTC. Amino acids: CASNVGTSGSLSGANVLTF.

The DNA for the CDR3 is TGTGCCACTATGGGGACTAGCGGCACAGATACGCAGTATTTT. As protein: CATMGTSGTDTQYF. The chain recombines TRBV15 with TRBJ2-3; 10 bases agree with TRBD2. Germline V CDR1 and CDR2: LNHNV, YYDKDF (reference sequence). This CDR3 is 14 amino acids long. J gave up 1 base and V 9 bases, and 4 bases lay outside the gene matches.

The CDR3 here is CASSLIGEDQPQHF. CDR3 bases: TGTGCCAGCAGCTTGATTGGGGAGGATCAGCCCCAGCATTTT. V is TRBV5-5 and J is TRBJ1-5; unclear D gene. V dropped 1 base and J dropped 5 bases, with 10 bases sitting between them. The CDR3 sequence is 14 residues long. Germline loops: CDR1 SGHKS, CDR2 YYEKEE (reference sequence).

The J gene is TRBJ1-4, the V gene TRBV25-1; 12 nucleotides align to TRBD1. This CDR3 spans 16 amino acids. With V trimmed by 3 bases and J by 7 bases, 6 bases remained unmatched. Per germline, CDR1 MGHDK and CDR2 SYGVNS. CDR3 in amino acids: CASSEGQGAVGEKLFF. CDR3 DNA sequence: TGTGCCAGCAGTGAGGGACAGGGGGCGGTAGGTGAAAAACTGTTTTTT.

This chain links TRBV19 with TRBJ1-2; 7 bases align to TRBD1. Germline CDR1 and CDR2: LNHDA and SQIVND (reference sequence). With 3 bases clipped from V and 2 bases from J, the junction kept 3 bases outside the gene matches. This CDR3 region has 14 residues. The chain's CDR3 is CASSIDRENYGYTF. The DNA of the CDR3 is TGTGCCAGTAGTATCGACAGGGAAAACTATGGCTACACCTTC. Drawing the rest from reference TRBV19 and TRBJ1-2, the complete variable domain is DGGITQSPKYLFRKEGQNVTLSCEQNLNHDAMYWYRQDPGQGLRLIYYSQIVNDFQKGDIAEGYSVSREKKESFPLTVTSAQKNPTAFYLCASSIDRENYGYTFGSGTRLTVV.

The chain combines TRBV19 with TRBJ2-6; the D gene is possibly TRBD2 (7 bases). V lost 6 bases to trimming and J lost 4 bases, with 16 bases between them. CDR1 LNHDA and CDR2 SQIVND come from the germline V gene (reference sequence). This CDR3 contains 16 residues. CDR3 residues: CASRIGGLGGANVLTF. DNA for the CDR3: TGTGCCAGTAGAATCGGGGGGCTGGGAGGGGCCAACGTCCTGACTTTC.

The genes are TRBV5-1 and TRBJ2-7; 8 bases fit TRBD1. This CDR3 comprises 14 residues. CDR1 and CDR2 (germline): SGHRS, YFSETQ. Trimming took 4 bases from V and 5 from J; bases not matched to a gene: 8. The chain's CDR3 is CASSNTGGGDEQYF. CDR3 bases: TGCGCCAGCAGCAACACAGGGGGAGGAGACGAGCAGTACTTC.

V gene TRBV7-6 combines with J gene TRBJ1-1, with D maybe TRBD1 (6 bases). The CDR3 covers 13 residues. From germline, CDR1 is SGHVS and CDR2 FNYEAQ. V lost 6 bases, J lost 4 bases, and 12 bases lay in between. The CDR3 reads CASSYRVGTEAFF. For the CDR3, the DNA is TGTGCCAGCAGTTACAGGGTGGGCACTGAAGCTTTCTTT.

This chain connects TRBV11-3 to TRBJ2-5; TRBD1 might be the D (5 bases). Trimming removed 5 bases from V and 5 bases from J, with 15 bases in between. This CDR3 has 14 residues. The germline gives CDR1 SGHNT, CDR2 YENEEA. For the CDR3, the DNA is TGTGCCAGCAGCCCCCGTTGGTCAGGGGAGACCCAGTACTTC. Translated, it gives CASSPRWSGETQYF.

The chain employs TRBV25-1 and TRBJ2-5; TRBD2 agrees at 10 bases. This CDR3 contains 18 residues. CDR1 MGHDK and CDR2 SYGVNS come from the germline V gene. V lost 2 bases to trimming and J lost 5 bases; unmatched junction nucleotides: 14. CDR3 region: CASSEKWASGGVRETQYF. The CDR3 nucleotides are TGTGCCAGCAGTGAAAAGTGGGCTAGCGGGGGAGTGCGGGAGACCCAGTACTTC.

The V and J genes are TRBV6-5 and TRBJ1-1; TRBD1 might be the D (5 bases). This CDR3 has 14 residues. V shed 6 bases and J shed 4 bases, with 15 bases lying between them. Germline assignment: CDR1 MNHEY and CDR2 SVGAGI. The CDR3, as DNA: TGTGCCAGCAGATCCCCGGGGGAGGCCACTGAAGCTTTCTTT. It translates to CASRSPGEATEAFF.